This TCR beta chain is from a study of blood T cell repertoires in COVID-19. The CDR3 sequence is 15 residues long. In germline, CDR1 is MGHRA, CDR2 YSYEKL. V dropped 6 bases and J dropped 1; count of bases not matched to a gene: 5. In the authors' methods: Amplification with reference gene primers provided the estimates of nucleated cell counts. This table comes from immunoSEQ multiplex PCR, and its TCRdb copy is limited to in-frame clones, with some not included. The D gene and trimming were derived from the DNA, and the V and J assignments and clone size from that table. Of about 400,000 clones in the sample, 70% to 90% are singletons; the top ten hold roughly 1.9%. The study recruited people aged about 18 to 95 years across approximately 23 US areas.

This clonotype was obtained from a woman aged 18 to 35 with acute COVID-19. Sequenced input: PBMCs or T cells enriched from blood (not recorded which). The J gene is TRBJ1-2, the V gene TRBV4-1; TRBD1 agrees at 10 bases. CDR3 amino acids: CASRPGTGVNYGYTF. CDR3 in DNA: TGCGCCAGCAGACCCGGGACAGGGGTTAACTATGGCTACACCTTC.